Below, 18 T cell receptor beta chains from the same sample are listed, as sequenced in a study of cytomegalovirus exposure and HLA in healthy donors (dated by TCRdb to the late 2010s). Receptor amplification or capture employed the immunoSEQ multiplex PCR assay. The multiplex PCR relied on a mix of 60 forward primers for TCR Vbeta segments and 13 reverse primers for TCR Jbeta segments. The clones in this table, taken by TCRdb from immuneACCESS, are in-frame only. Not every clone is retained; where verified, under half of the shortfall comes from an unresolved V gene, and the cause of the rest is unknown. The table for this sample lists over 150,000 clones; around three quarters of them were counted only once. The top ten clonotypes cover roughly 1.9% of the sample. Specimen: PBMCs. These receptors came from a middle-aged man in good health and CMV-seronegative.

The chain combines TRBV4-3 with TRBJ2-7; D is possibly TRBD1 (6 bases). This CDR3 has 17 amino acids. Trimming shortened V by 0 bases and J by 2 bases, and 17 bases separated the two germline ends. Germline CDR1 LGHNA, CDR2 YSLEER. This CDR3 is CASSQDPVSWTAYEQYF. Here the CDR3 DNA reads TGCGCCAGCAGCCAAGACCCCGTTTCGTGGACAGCCTACGAGCAGTACTTC.

This clone was seen once. The chain couples TRBV5-1 to TRBJ2-1; TRBD1 matches at 7 bases. The CDR3 has 15 residues. Germline assignment: CDR1 SGHRS and CDR2 YFSETQ. The V gene end was trimmed by 4 bases and the J gene end by 4 bases; junction bases not matched to a gene: 8. DNA for the CDR3: TGCGCCAGCAGCCTCGAAGAGGGACAGTACAATGAGCAGTTCTTC. Protein product: CASSLEEGQYNEQFF.

This clone appeared a single time. The chain joins TRBV28 to TRBJ2-1, with 9 bases that match TRBD2. J gave up 10 bases and V 2 bases, and 6 bases lay outside the gene matches. Germline V gene data show CDR1 as MDHEN and CDR2 as SYDVKM. The CDR3 is 14 amino acids. The CDR3 DNA sequence: TGTGCCAGCAGTTTAGCGGGAGGGCCTAGAGAGCAGTTCTTC. It specifies CASSLAGGPREQFF. Complete variable domain (other parts from reference TRBV28 and TRBJ2-1): DVKVTQSSRYLVKRTGEKVFLECVQDMDHENMFWYRQDPGLGLRLIYFSYDVKMKEKGDIPEGYSVSREKKERFSLILESASTNQTSMYLCASSLAGGPREQFFGPGTRLTVL.

This chain uses TRBV4-1 with TRBJ2-7; 7 bases map to TRBD1. This CDR3 is built from 14 residues. J gave up 3 bases and V 2 bases, and 4 bases lay outside the gene matches. Looked up from germline, CDR1 is MGHRA and CDR2 is YSYEKL. In DNA form, the CDR3 reads TGCGCCAGCAGCCAAACAGGGGAACTCTACGAGCAGTACTTC. It translates to CASSQTGELYEQYF.

J is TRBJ1-1 and V is TRBV5-4; perhaps TRBD1 as D (6 bases). The CDR3 extends over 16 amino acids. Trimming pared 4 bases from V and 0 bases from J, leaving 16 bases between. Germline values: CDR1 SGHNT, CDR2 YYREEE (reference sequence). CDR3 residues: CASSRGTPDMNTEAFF. CDR3 DNA sequence: TGTGCCAGCAGCAGGGGGACGCCCGACATGAACACTGAAGCTTTCTTT.

This chain joins TRBV19 and TRBJ1-6; no firm D call. V was shortened by 7 bases and J by 7 bases, with 14 bases between the two germline ends. This CDR3 spans 14 amino acids. Germline V lookup: CDR1 LNHDA, CDR2 SQIVND (reference sequence). The DNA of the CDR3 is TGTGCCAGTACCGCCGGGAGCCTGAATTCACCCCTCCACTTT. It translates to CASTAGSLNSPLHF.

The chain has TRBV28 and TRBJ1-5; D perhaps matches TRBD1 (5 bases). The CDR3 is 14 amino acids. Trimming removed 6 bases at V and 3 bases at J, with 12 bases between. CDR1 and CDR2 from the germline V gene are MDHEN and SYDVKM. The CDR3 sequence: CASRQGGSNQPQHF. In nucleotides, the CDR3 is TGTGCCAGCAGGCAGGGAGGCTCCAATCAGCCCCAGCATTTT.

CDR3 residues: CASSMVRRGNTEAFF. CDR3 DNA: TGTGCCAGTAGTATGGTGAGGAGGGGGAACACTGAAGCTTTCTTT. The chain recombines TRBV19 with TRBJ1-1, with a tentative D call TRBD1 (5 bases). The germline CDR1 and CDR2 sequences are LNHDA and SQIVND (reference sequence). V lost 3 bases to trimming and J lost 1 base, with 12 bases between them. The CDR3 sequence is 15 residues long. Variable domain in full (rest from reference TRBV19 and TRBJ1-1): DGGITQSPKYLFRKEGQNVTLSCEQNLNHDAMYWYRQDPGQGLRLIYYSQIVNDFQKGDIAEGYSVSREKKESFPLTVTSAQKNPTAFYLCASSMVRRGNTEAFFGQGTRLTVV.

The chain has TRBV27 and TRBJ2-3, with D maybe TRBD2 (5 bases). Germline loops: CDR1 MNHEY, CDR2 SMNVEV (reference sequence). This CDR3 comprises 13 residues. V was trimmed by 3 bases and J by 5 bases, leaving 9 bases between them. The CDR3 nucleotides read TGTGCCAGCAGTTTTAGAGGGAAAGATACGCAGTATTTT. Translation gives CASSFRGKDTQYF.

V usage is TRBV11-2 and J usage is TRBJ1-6, with no clear D. The CDR3 is 15 amino acids. Germline V CDR1 and CDR2: SGHAT, FQNNGV. Trimming shortened V by 2 bases and J by 1 base, and 6 bases separated the two germline ends. CDR3 in amino acids: CASSLIRSYNSPLHF. The CDR3 DNA sequence: TGTGCCAGCAGCTTAATCAGGTCCTATAATTCACCCCTCCACTTT. The variable domain in full, with the rest retrieved from reference TRBV11-2 and TRBJ1-6, is EAGVAQSPRYKIIEKRQSVAFWCNPISGHATLYWYQQILGQGPKLLIQFQNNGVVDDSQLPKDRFSAERLKGVDSTLKIQPAKLEDSAVYLCASSLIRSYNSPLHFGNGTRLTVT.

As concerns this clone: Other DNA sequences of this sample code for an identical CDR3. The chain recombines TRBV10-3 with TRBJ1-3, with D perhaps matching TRBD1 (6 bases). This CDR3 has 13 residues. Germline V lookup: CDR1 ENHRY, CDR2 SYGVKD. The germline V and J ends were trimmed by 6 bases and 0 bases, with 6 bases remaining between them. CDR3 nucleotide sequence: TGTGCCATCAGGGACAGCTCTGGAAACACCATATATTTT. Translated: CAIRDSSGNTIYF.

This CDR3 reads CASSSPGRTRENIQYF. The CDR3 DNA follows: TGTGCCAGCAGCTCACCGGGGCGGACTAGAGAAAACATTCAGTACTTC. V gene TRBV5-4 combines with J gene TRBJ2-4; 7 bases match TRBD2. Germline CDR1 reads SGHNT; CDR2 reads YYREEE (reference sequence). The CDR3 loop spans 16 amino acids. With V trimmed by 3 bases and J by 5 bases, 11 bases remained unmatched. The variable domain in full, completed from reference TRBV5-4 and TRBJ2-4, reads ETGVTQSPTHLIKTRGQQVTLRCSSQSGHNTVSWYQQALGQGPQFIFQYYREEENGRGNFPPRFSGLQFPNYSSELNVNALELDDSALYLCASSSPGRTRENIQYFGAGTRLSVL.

This clone was counted only a few times. The V call is TRBV5-1, the J call TRBJ2-7, with D maybe TRBD2 (6 bases). Germline V CDR1 and CDR2: SGHRS, YFSETQ. The CDR3 consists of 15 residues. V was clipped by 1 base and J by 6 bases, with 17 bases between them. The CDR3 nucleotides read TGCGCCAGCAGCTTGTTCGGGGGTGAGGAGGGCGAGCAGTACTTC. It is translated as CASSLFGGEEGEQYF.

This clone was counted once. V and J are TRBV11-2 and TRBJ2-5; D may be TRBD1 (6 bases). The V end was cut by 1 base, the J end by 3 bases, with 9 bases between. Germline lookup yields CDR1 SGHAT and CDR2 FQNNGV. The length of the CDR3 is 14 residues. The CDR3 DNA reads as TGTGCCAGCAGCTTAGGCCAGGGGAAAGAGACCCAGTACTTC. Translated: CASSLGQGKETQYF.

This chain joins TRBV5-1 and TRBJ2-5; 11 bases are shared with TRBD1. The junction had 9 bases not matched to a gene; V was cut back by 3 bases and J by 2 bases. The CDR3 spans 17 residues. Germline V CDR1 and CDR2: SGHRS, YFSETQ. CDR3 nucleotide sequence: TGCGCCAGCAGCTCCCGGAGGGACAGGGGGGTACAAGAGACCCAGTACTTC. Its translation: CASSSRRDRGVQETQYF.

The gene calls are TRBV5-1 and TRBJ2-3; possible D gene TRBD2, 5 bases. With 4 bases removed from V and 6 bases from J, the gap between germline ends came to 15 bases. Per germline, CDR1 SGHRS and CDR2 YFSETQ. The CDR3 is 14 residues long. The CDR3 nucleotides are TGCGCCAGCAGCCTGGACTTCTTTCCCGATACGCAGTATTTT. It translates to CASSLDFFPDTQYF.

The gene calls are TRBV28 and TRBJ2-2; D remains ambiguous. Germline V gene data show CDR1 as MDHEN and CDR2 as SYDVKM. The CDR3 has 12 residues. Trimming took 10 bases from V and 3 from J, leaving 9 bases between them. The CDR3 region has the DNA TGTGCCATCCAGATGTACACCGGGGAGCTGTTTTTT. Translation gives CAIQMYTGELFF.

The rearrangement links TRBV6-5 to TRBJ2-1, with D tentatively TRBD2 (6 bases). Germline V gives CDR1 MNHEY, CDR2 SVGAGI. The CDR3 covers 12 residues. Trimming left V 8 bases short and J 2 bases short, with 7 bases between. CDR3 loop: CASSSAYNEQFF. The CDR3, as DNA: TGTGCCAGCTCTAGCGCCTACAATGAGCAGTTCTTC.